This TCR beta chain is from a study of T-cell memory formation after mild COVID-19. Concerning this clonotype itself: Its specificity is unknown.

Using constant-segment primers, 5'RACE produced TCR alpha and TCR beta cDNA libraries carrying sample barcodes and UMIs. TCRdb reanalysed the 5' RACE reads using MiXCR and keeps one entry per CDR3 protein. The sample contains about 390,000 distinct CDR3 sequences, about 17% of which appear only once. Study observations and caveats: Contracting clones, day 15 to 85, had balanced CD4/CD8, and later expanders favored CD4+.

This clonotype originated in a man between 18 and 35 years old who had mild COVID-19 (a few samples of this study predate the infection). Cell type and time point are not known. Sequencing was done on a sample of PBMCs or a T cell subset sorted from them (not recorded which).

CDR3 amino acids: CASSPPTAETQYF. CDR3 DNA sequence: TGTGCCAGCTCACCACCGACGGCGGAGACCCAGTACTTC. J is TRBJ2-5 and V is TRBV18; D is unresolved. The CDR3 length is 13 residues. CDR1 and CDR2 (germline): KGHSH, LQKENI. Between the trimmed V and J ends, which lost 0 bases and 5 bases, there was a span of 7 bases.